This entry lists 17 T cell receptor beta chains sequenced from one sample in a study of CD8+ T cells in alopecia areata. Reverse transcribed after extraction, RNA yielded cDNA as the sequencing template. This table comes from immunoSEQ multiplex PCR, and its TCRdb copy is limited to in-frame clones, with some not included. The table lists some 190,000 clones, under 70% of them singletons. The treatment here: oral pan-JAK inhibitor, 5-10 mg twice daily. The sample in question was CD4+ T cells sorted from blood, obtained between weeks 43 and 45, from a patient treated with tofacitinib. The receptors derive from a human donor with alopecia areata.

Written as DNA, the CDR3 is TGTGCCTGGGGCCCGGCGGCATTTAATGATGGCTACACCTTC. Its protein is CAWGPAAFNDGYTF. The chain combines TRBV30 with TRBJ1-2; D is undetermined. Trimming removed 5 bases from V and 6 bases from J, with 19 bases in between. This CDR3 has 14 amino acids. Germline CDR1 and CDR2: GTSNPN and SVGIG (reference sequence).

The table lists this clone with a few counts. This chain joins TRBV14 and TRBJ2-3; 15 bases map to TRBD2. This CDR3 has 19 residues. Losses at the gene ends were 8 bases for V and 2 bases for J; bases not matched to a gene: 14. The V gene's germline CDR1 is SGHDN and CDR2 FVKESK. CDR3 sequence: CASPPRTSGGACVTDTQYF. DNA for the CDR3: TGTGCCAGCCCCCCCCGGACTAGCGGGGGGGCCTGTGTCACAGATACGCAGTATTTT. The full variable domain, rest sourced from reference TRBV14 and TRBJ2-3, is EAGVTQFPSHSVIEKGQTVTLRCDPISGHDNLYWYRRVMGKEIKFLLHFVKESKQDESGMPNNRFLAERTGGTYSTLKVQPAELEDSGVYFCASPPRTSGGACVTDTQYFGPGTRLTVL.

The chain recombines TRBV29-1 with TRBJ1-2; D possibly corresponds to TRBD1 (5 bases). CDR1 is SQVTM, CDR2 ANQGSEA, per germline. Trimming cost V 1 base and J 5 bases, with 14 bases left between them. This CDR3 has 14 residues. The CDR3 protein is CSVEAGSGGYGYTF. CDR3 DNA sequence: TGCAGCGTTGAAGCGGGCTCTGGGGGATATGGCTACACCTTC.

V usage is TRBV9 and J usage is TRBJ1-5; D call uncertain. The V end lost 3 bases, the J end lost 6 bases, and 10 bases lay between the germline ends. The CDR3 has 13 amino acids. The germline gives CDR1 SGDLS, CDR2 YYNGEE. In nucleotides, the CDR3 is TGTGCCAGCAGCGAGGATGAGACTCAGCCCCAGCATTTT. Translating gives CASSEDETQPQHF. Based on the CDR3 plus reference TRBV9 and TRBJ1-5, the full variable domain is DSGVTQTPKHLITATGQRVTLRCSPRSGDLSVYWYQQSLDQGLQFLIQYYNGEERAKGNILERFSAQQFPDLHSELNLSSLELGDSALYFCASSEDETQPQHFGDGTRLSIL.

The chain joins TRBV14 to TRBJ1-1; D uncertain. Per the germline V gene, CDR1 is SGHDN and CDR2 is FVKESK. The CDR3 sequence is 12 residues long. The ends were cut back, 1 base at V and 10 bases at J, with 10 bases in the middle. The CDR3 DNA is TGTGCCAGCAGCCAAGGACACATAGGAGCTTTCTTT. Encoded protein: CASSQGHIGAFF.

This clone was seen a few times. This chain joins TRBV6-5 and TRBJ2-5; tentatively, D is TRBD1 or TRBD2 (6 bases each). The germline gives CDR1 MNHEY, CDR2 SVGAGI. Trimming stripped 2 bases from V and 2 bases from J, with 15 bases between. CDR3 length: 16 residues. This chain's CDR3 is CASSYGSGAGQETQYF. CDR3 DNA: TGTGCCAGCAGTTACGGTTCGGGGGCGGGGCAAGAGACCCAGTACTTC.

This rearrangement joins TRBV29-1 to TRBJ2-3; D is uncertain. The V end lost 3 bases, the J end lost 4 bases, and 11 bases lay between the germline ends. The CDR3 totals 13 residues. From germline, CDR1 is SQVTM and CDR2 ANQGSEA. As DNA, the CDR3 is TGCAGCGTTGAGAGCGAAATCCCAGATACGCAGTATTTT. Its translation: CSVESEIPDTQYF.

The V gene is TRBV7-2, the J gene TRBJ2-3; the match to TRBD2 covers 12 bases. Germline V gene data show CDR1 as SGHTA and CDR2 as FQGNSA. CDR3 length equals 15 residues. Trimming took 4 bases from V and 4 from J; bases not matched to a gene: 3. In DNA, the CDR3 is TGTGCCAGCAGCTGGACTAGCGGGGATGCAGATACGCAGTATTTT. Protein: CASSWTSGDADTQYF.

Only a few counts were recorded for this clone. This chain connects TRBV7-2 to TRBJ2-7; 9 bases map to TRBD2. The V gene's germline CDR1 is SGHTA and CDR2 FQGNSA. J lost 10 bases, V lost 4 bases, and 11 bases had no gene match. This CDR3 spans 14 amino acids. CDR3 sequence (DNA): TGTGCCAGCAGCTCCCCCCCCGTAGCGGGGGAACAGTACTTC. Translated, it gives CASSSPPVAGEQYF. Using reference TRBV7-2 and TRBJ2-7 for the parts outside the CDR3, the full variable domain is GAGVSQSPSNKVTEKGKDVELRCDPISGHTALYWYRQSLGQGLEFLIYFQGNSAPDKSGLPSDRFSAERTGGSVSTLTIQRTQQEDSAVYLCASSSPPVAGEQYFGPGTRLTVT.

The count of this clone is one. The gene calls are TRBV29-1 and TRBJ2-1; no clear D gene. This CDR3 has 13 residues. V lost 3 bases and J 7 bases, leaving 13 bases between the germline ends. In germline, CDR1 is SQVTM, CDR2 ANQGSEA. CDR3 nucleotides: TGCAGCGTTGATGTTAGTCTTGGGAATGAGCAGTTCTTC. Translation: CSVDVSLGNEQFF.

The gene calls are TRBV19 and TRBJ1-1; the D is unclear. The CDR3 sequence is 13 residues long. Looked up from germline, CDR1 is LNHDA and CDR2 is SQIVND (reference sequence). Trimming stripped 3 bases from V and 1 base from J, with 6 bases between. DNA for the CDR3: TGTGCCAGTAGTATGTCCAAGAACACTGAAGCTTTCTTT. Protein product: CASSMSKNTEAFF.

The CDR3 protein is CASSQGLTSGTLYNEQFF. For the CDR3, the DNA is TGTGCCAGCAGCCAAGGACTTACTAGCGGGACCTTATACAATGAGCAGTTCTTC. The chain joins TRBV4-2 to TRBJ2-1, with 10 bases fitting TRBD2. Germline V gives CDR1 LGHNA, CDR2 YNFKEQ. The CDR3 consists of 18 residues. Trimming cost V 1 base and J 4 bases; bases outside gene matches: 10.

The rearrangement links TRBV29-1 to TRBJ1-3; D uncertain. V gave up 1 base and J gave up 4 bases, with 11 bases separating them. CDR1 is SQVTM and CDR2 is ANQGSEA in the germline V gene. The CDR3 covers 14 residues. The CDR3 nucleotides are TGCAGCGTTGAAGCGGGCCTAGAGGGAAACACCATATATTTT. Protein product: CSVEAGLEGNTIYF.

This clone was detected many times. The rearrangement links TRBV15 to TRBJ2-6; weak D call: TRBD1 (5 bases). Germline lookup yields CDR1 LNHNV and CDR2 YYDKDF (reference sequence). The CDR3 extends over 16 amino acids. Trimming cost V 9 bases and J 2 bases, with 17 bases left between them. DNA for the CDR3: TGTGCCACGGGTCATGGGGCGCACGCTGGGGCCAACGTCCTGACTTTC. Its translation: CATGHGAHAGANVLTF.

This chain joins TRBV6-1 and TRBJ1-6; D remains ambiguous. This CDR3 comprises 14 residues. The germline V gene encodes CDR1 MNHNS and CDR2 SASEGT. V lost 0 bases and J 9 bases, leaving 9 bases between the germline ends. The CDR3 sequence is CASSEAVVASPLHF. CDR3 sequence (DNA): TGTGCCAGCAGTGAAGCGGTTGTGGCTTCACCCCTCCACTTT.

The V call is TRBV10-3, the J call TRBJ2-5; a weak D match, TRBD1 (6 bases). V was clipped by 9 bases and J by 1 base, with 12 bases between them. The CDR3 has 13 amino acids. Germline-derived CDR1 and CDR2 are ENHRY and SYGVKD. CDR3 sequence (DNA): TGTGCCATACAACAGGGATCCCAAGAGACCCAGTACTTC. Translation gives CAIQQGSQETQYF.

This clone has a handful of counts. The gene calls are TRBV18 and TRBJ2-7; TRBD2 might be the D (6 bases). With 7 bases removed from V and 6 bases from J, the gap between germline ends came to 19 bases. The CDR3 consists of 14 residues. Germline CDR1 and CDR2: KGHSH and LQKENI. CDR3 nucleotides: TGTGCCAGCTTCATCGGGACGCCCGGGGGCGAGCAGTACTTC. Amino acids: CASFIGTPGGEQYF.